Sequencing of this TCR beta chain was carried out in a study of blood T cell repertoires in COVID-19. Study-wide background: The origin of the acute and convalescent COVID-19 samples was the United States, Italy and Spain. The analysed material was cDNA or gDNA that came from T cells, B-cell-depleted T cells, or PBMCs.

Per the original data handling: From reference gene primer amplification, estimates of nucleated cell counts were derived. Sequenced by immunoSEQ multiplex PCR; TCRdb stores in-frame clones only, minus some. V and J calls and clone size are given by that table; D and trimming were obtained from the DNA. The sample records roughly 190,000 clones, 80% to 90% being singletons. Germline assignment: CDR1 PRHDT and CDR2 FYEKMQ (reference sequence). The CDR3 extends over 17 amino acids. The J segment lost 0 bases and the V segment lost 3 bases, leaving 4 bases of the junction unmatched. The origin of this receptor is a man between 25 and 39 years old with acute or convalescent COVID-19. The chain has TRBV13 and TRBJ2-6, with TRBD1 matching over 8 bases. The sample taken for sequencing was peripheral blood. CDR3 region: CASSLWTGSSGANVLTF. The CDR3 region has the DNA TGTGCCAGCAGCTTGTGGACAGGGAGCTCTGGGGCCAACGTCCTGACTTTC.